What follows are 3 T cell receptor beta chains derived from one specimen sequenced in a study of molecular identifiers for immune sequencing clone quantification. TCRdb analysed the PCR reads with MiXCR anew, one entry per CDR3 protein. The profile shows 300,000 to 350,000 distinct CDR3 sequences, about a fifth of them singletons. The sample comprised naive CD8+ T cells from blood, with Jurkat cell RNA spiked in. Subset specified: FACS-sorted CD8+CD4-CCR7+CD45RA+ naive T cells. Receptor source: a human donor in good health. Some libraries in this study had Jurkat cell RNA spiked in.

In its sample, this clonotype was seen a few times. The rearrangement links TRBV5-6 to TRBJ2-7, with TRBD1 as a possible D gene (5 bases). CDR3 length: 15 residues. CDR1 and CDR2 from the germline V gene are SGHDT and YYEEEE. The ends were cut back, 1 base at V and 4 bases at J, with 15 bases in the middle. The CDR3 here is CASSLSPGSLYEQYF. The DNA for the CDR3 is TGTGCCAGCAGCTTGAGCCCAGGGTCATTATACGAGCAGTACTTC.

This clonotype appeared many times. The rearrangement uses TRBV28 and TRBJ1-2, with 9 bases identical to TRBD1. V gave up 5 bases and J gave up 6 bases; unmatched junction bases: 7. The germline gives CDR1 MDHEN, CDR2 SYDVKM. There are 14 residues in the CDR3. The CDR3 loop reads CASSLIGTGHGYTF. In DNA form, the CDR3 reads TGTGCCAGCAGTCTCATTGGGACAGGGCATGGCTACACCTTC.

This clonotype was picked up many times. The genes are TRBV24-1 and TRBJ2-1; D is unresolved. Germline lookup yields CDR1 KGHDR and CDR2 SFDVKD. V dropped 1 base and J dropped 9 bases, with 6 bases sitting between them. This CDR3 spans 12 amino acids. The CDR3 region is CATSDFDGEQFF. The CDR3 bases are TGTGCCACCAGTGATTTTGACGGTGAGCAGTTCTTC.